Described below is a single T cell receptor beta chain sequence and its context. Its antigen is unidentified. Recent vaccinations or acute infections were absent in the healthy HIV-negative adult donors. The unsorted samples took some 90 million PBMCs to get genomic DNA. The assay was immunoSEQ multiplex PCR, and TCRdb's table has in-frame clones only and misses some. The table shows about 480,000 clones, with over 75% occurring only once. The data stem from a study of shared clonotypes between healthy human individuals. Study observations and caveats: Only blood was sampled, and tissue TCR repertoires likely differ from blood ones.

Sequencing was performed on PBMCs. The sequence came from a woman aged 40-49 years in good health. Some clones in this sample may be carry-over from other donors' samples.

CDR3 in DNA: TGTGCCAGCAGGGGACAGGGTCACGAGCAGTACTTC. It codes for CASRGQGHEQYF. The chain joins TRBV2 to TRBJ2-5; 9 bases match TRBD1. TRBJ2-7 explains the end of the DNA better; the J call may be wrong. There are 12 residues in the CDR3. Germline loops: CDR1 SNHLY, CDR2 FYNNEI.